These 12 T cell receptor beta chains share one sample of origin, sequenced in a study of beta chain features in type 1 diabetes. Findings of the study overall: Type 1 diabetes patients showed a moderate but significant shortening of TCRB CDR3s in all four CD4+ subsets.

The study reverse transcribed the entire isolated RNA, so it sequenced expressed TCRB transcripts. Produced via immunoSEQ multiplex PCR; TCRdb's table is partial and in-frame only. Seen here are 120,000 or so clones, 17% observed once, and the top ten hold 2.6%. The antigens of these receptors remain unknown. The sample comprised central memory CD4+ T cells from blood. The receptors stem from a man younger than 35 with type 1 diabetes.

This clone was seen a few times. The rearrangement uses TRBV28 and TRBJ1-6, with D possibly TRBD1 on 6 matching bases. Germline CDR1 is MDHEN and CDR2 is SYDVKM. The CDR3 consists of 16 residues. Between the trimmed V and J ends, which lost 5 bases and 6 bases, there was a span of 17 bases. The chain's CDR3 is CASSTPGHTPNSPLHF. The CDR3, as DNA: TGTGCCAGCAGTACCCCGGGACATACTCCTAATTCACCCCTCCACTTT.

The sample holds a few counts of this clone. CDR3 nucleotide sequence: TGTGCCAGCAGCTTTTGGGGGGGAGATGAGCAGTTCTTC. Protein sequence: CASSFWGGDEQFF. The V gene is TRBV7-9, the J gene TRBJ2-1; 7 bases agree with TRBD2. CDR1 is SEHNR, CDR2 FQNEAQ, per germline (reference sequence). The CDR3 has 13 amino acids. Unmatched junction bases numbered 4, after V lost 3 bases and J lost 8 bases.

This sequence joins TRBV30 and TRBJ1-4, with 8 nucleotides matching TRBD1. CDR1 is GTSNPN, CDR2 SVGIG, per germline (reference sequence). This CDR3 is built from 17 residues. The V segment lost 0 bases and the J segment 7 bases; nucleotides outside the gene matches: 13. CDR3 sequence reads: CAWSVPTYKDRAEKLFF. CDR3 DNA sequence: TGTGCCTGGAGTGTACCGACATATAAGGACAGGGCTGAAAAACTGTTTTTT.

This chain connects TRBV4-2 to TRBJ2-7; the D gene is possibly TRBD2 (5 bases). V gave up 4 bases and J gave up 5 bases, with 12 bases separating them. The CDR3 contains 13 residues. Germline CDR1 reads LGHNA; CDR2 reads YNFKEQ. For the CDR3, the DNA is TGTGCCAGCAGCCCGAGGACTGGAGACGAGCAGTACTTC. Protein sequence: CASSPRTGDEQYF.

This clone was seen a handful of times. This rearrangement joins TRBV6-4 to TRBJ2-1; D not resolved. The CDR3 totals 14 residues. CDR1 is MRHNA, CDR2 SNTAGT, per germline. Trimming cost V 6 bases and J 7 bases, with 16 bases left between them. CDR3 coding DNA: TGTGCCAGCAGAATGGAACCCTTCGCGAATGAGCAGTTCTTC. This gives the protein CASRMEPFANEQFF.

This clone has more than one count but fewer than ten. The rearrangement joins TRBV7-2 to TRBJ1-4; 7 bases fit TRBD1. Germline V gene data show CDR1 as SGHTA and CDR2 as FQGNSA. After removal of 5 bases from V and 10 bases from J, the junction contained 10 bases not matched to a gene. The CDR3 totals 14 residues. The DNA for the CDR3 is TGTGCCAGCAGCCTAACGGGAAACAGGGGAAAACTGTTTTTT. It translates to CASSLTGNRGKLFF.

In this sample, this clone turned up a few times. This chain links TRBV6-6 with TRBJ2-5, with 8 positions matching TRBD2. The germline V gene encodes CDR1 MNHNY and CDR2 SVGAGI (reference sequence). V lost 10 bases and J lost 2; bases outside the gene matches: 9. The CDR3 length is 14 residues. CDR3: CAISISGTQETQYF. CDR3 coding DNA: TGTGCCATTTCGATTAGCGGGACGCAAGAGACCCAGTACTTC.

This clone was observed a few times. The chain combines TRBV7-2 with TRBJ2-3; 9 nucleotides line up with TRBD1. CDR3 size: 15 residues. Germline assignment: CDR1 SGHTA and CDR2 FQGNSA. With 5 bases clipped from V and 1 base from J, the junction kept 4 bases outside the gene matches. CDR3 sequence (DNA): TGTGCCAGCAGCCTAAGGACAGGGGGCACAGATACGCAGTATTTT. Translation gives CASSLRTGGTDTQYF.

V and J are TRBV6-5 and TRBJ2-1; D unresolved. The CDR3 has 16 residues. Trimming took 1 base from V and 0 from J, leaving 10 bases between them. Per germline, CDR1 MNHEY and CDR2 SVGAGI. CDR3 protein: CASSYLSTSSYNEQFF. DNA for the CDR3: TGTGCCAGCAGTTACTTAAGCACGAGCTCCTACAATGAGCAGTTCTTC.

The V call is TRBV9, the J call TRBJ2-3; weak D call: TRBD2 (7 bases). CDR3 length equals 15 residues. From germline, CDR1 is SGDLS and CDR2 YYNGEE. The V end lost 0 bases, the J end lost 7 bases, and 15 bases lay between the germline ends. The CDR3 nucleotides are TGTGCCAGCAGCGTAGCCGGGGGGCAGGGAAATACGCAGTATTTT. Amino acid sequence: CASSVAGGQGNTQYF.

The rearrangement uses TRBV7-2 and TRBJ2-7; 11 nucleotides agree with TRBD1. Germline assignment: CDR1 SGHTA and CDR2 FQGNSA. J was trimmed by 3 bases and V by 1 base; bases with no gene match: 2. The CDR3 is 15 amino acids. The CDR3 sequence: CASSLVGTGGYEQYF. The CDR3, as DNA: TGTGCCAGCAGCTTAGTAGGGACAGGGGGCTACGAGCAGTACTTC.

The rearrangement links TRBV23-1 to TRBJ2-1; 12 nucleotides agree with TRBD2. TRBV23-1 is flagged as an ORF with uncertain function. There are 15 residues in the CDR3. V was pared by 4 bases and J by 8 bases, with 6 bases of the junction left unmatched. The DNA for the CDR3 is TGCGCCAGCAGTCTCAAGACTAGCGGGAGAGATGAGCAGTTCTTC. It yields the protein CASSLKTSGRDEQFF.